The clone carrying this T cell receptor beta chain showed up many times. The antigen remains unidentified. Every cDNA TCR molecule received its own unique molecular identifier. Using its own MiXCR run on the 5' RACE reads, TCRdb lists one record per CDR3 protein. The sample has under 85,000 distinct CDR3 sequences; about 7.8% are singletons. Trimming cost V 5 bases and J 10 bases, with 21 bases left between them. There are 15 residues in the CDR3. Time point reported: sample taken at primary tumor resection. The input material, whole RNA from tumor, nontumor lung or frozen PBMC, was sequenced unsorted. These data come from a study of spatial heterogeneity in lung cancer. As for the study in general: Raw sequencing reads included, on average, more than 8.5 appearances of each unique TCR and UMI combination. Whole-study findings and limits: TCRs found ubiquitously expanded in tumor appeared in blood more at resection than at follow-up.

The source of this sequence is a male donor with early-stage non-small cell lung cancer. The rearrangement uses TRBV12-3 or TRBV12-4 and TRBJ2-1; possible D gene TRBD1, 5 bases. The sequencing used PBMCs, collected at surgery. The chain's CDR3 is CASSPLGQGLGEQFF. Written as DNA, the CDR3 is TGTGCCAGCAGTCCCTTGGGGCAGGGATTAGGGGAGCAGTTCTTC.